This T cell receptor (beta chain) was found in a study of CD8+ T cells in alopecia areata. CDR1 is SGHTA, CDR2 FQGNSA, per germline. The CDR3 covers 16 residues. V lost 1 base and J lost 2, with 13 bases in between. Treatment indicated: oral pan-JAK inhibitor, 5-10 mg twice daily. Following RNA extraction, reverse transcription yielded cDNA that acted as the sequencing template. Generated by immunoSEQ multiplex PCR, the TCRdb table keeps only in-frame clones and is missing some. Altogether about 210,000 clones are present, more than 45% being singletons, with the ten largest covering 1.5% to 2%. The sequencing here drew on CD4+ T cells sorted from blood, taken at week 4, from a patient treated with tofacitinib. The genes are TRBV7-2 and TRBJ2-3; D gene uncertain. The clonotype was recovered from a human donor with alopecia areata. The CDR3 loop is CASSLEVARPTDTQYF. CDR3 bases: TGTGCCAGCAGCTTAGAGGTGGCGAGACCCACAGATACGCAGTATTTT.